This record concerns one T cell receptor (beta chain) sequence. Its antigen is unidentified. This sample was included in a study of blood T cells in healthy people across ages. Per-sample yields of isolated PBMCs were at least 6.5 million. A second PCR, run for about 7 to 11 cycles, used a sample-barcoded 5' primer plus a J-beta primer mix. A 12-random-nucleotide template-switch adaptor tagged each cDNA molecule. Via MiXCR, TCRdb re-called the 5' RACE reads, giving one row per CDR3 protein. The sample has over a million distinct CDR3 sequences, approximately 38% seen once. Overall study findings and caveats: Per million T cells, TCR beta diversity dropped about linearly as age rose.

The CDR3 runs 11 residues. CDR1 is SEHNR and CDR2 is FQNEAQ in the germline V gene (reference sequence). V lost 7 bases, J lost 11 bases, and 14 bases lay in between. The TCR comes from a woman aged 18-29 years in good health. Sequenced sample: blood. This chain uses TRBV7-9 with TRBJ2-5; D gene ambiguous. In nucleotides, the CDR3 is TGTGCCAGCATCCTAAAGGATGAGCAGTACTTC. Amino acid sequence: CASILKDEQYF.